The 23 T cell receptor beta chains in this list originate from one sample, sequenced in a study of T cells expressing NK-cell markers. TCRdb reworked the 5' RACE reads into one entry per CDR3 protein, no DNA. The sample yields about 150,000 distinct CDR3 sequences, of which the top ten take up about 12%. The sample was blood T cells: a sorted CD56 or NKG2C T cell subset, CD4+ or CD8+ T cells, or bulk PBMC T cells (not recorded which). The receptors were sampled from a man aged 18 to 29 in good health.

This chain uses TRBV5-6 with TRBJ2-3; TCRdb's assignment of TRBD2 cannot be checked, as there is no DNA. CDR3 length: 14 amino acids. CDR1 and CDR2 from the germline V gene are SGHDT and YYEEEE. CDR3 loop: CASSFTSGPDTQYF.

The chain links TRBV20-1 to TRBJ2-1; no DNA is available, so the TRBD2 call from TCRdb remains unchecked. Germline assignment: CDR1 DFQATT and CDR2 SNEGSKA (reference sequence). The CDR3 loop spans 16 amino acids. The CDR3 loop is CSARAASGIAYNEQFF.

V gene TRBV20-1 combines with J gene TRBJ1-4. Germline V CDR1 and CDR2: DFQATT, SNEGSKA (reference sequence). The CDR3 totals 14 residues. CDR3 residues: CSARDGRTNEKLFF.

The rearrangement uses TRBV7-8 and TRBJ2-7. From germline, CDR1 is SGHVS and CDR2 FQNEAQ. There are 14 residues in the CDR3. The CDR3 region is CASSLARALYEQYF. The variable domain in full, with the rest retrieved from reference TRBV7-8 and TRBJ2-7, is GAGVSQSPRYKVAKRGQDVALRCDPISGHVSLFWYQQALGQGPEFLTYFQNEAQLDKSGLPSDRFFAERPEGSVSTLKIQRTQQEDSAVYLCASSLARALYEQYFGPGTRLTVT.

CDR3 protein: CSATWLAGGYNEQFF. This rearrangement joins TRBV20-1 to TRBJ2-1; no DNA is available, so the TRBD2 call from TCRdb remains unchecked. The CDR3 is 15 amino acids. CDR1 DFQATT and CDR2 SNEGSKA come from the germline V gene (reference sequence).

This chain links TRBV30 with TRBJ2-3; the D call of TRBD2 rests on TCRdb alone, since no DNA is present to check it. There are 15 residues in the CDR3. The germline CDR1 and CDR2 sequences are GTSNPN and SVGIG (reference sequence). The CDR3 reads CAWSVLRDYLNTQYF.

This sequence joins TRBV27 and TRBJ2-7. Looked up from germline, CDR1 is MNHEY and CDR2 is SMNVEV (reference sequence). The CDR3 covers 14 residues. The CDR3 region is CASSPRDTFYEQYF.

This chain joins TRBV5-1 and TRBJ2-1; the D gene TCRdb calls, TRBD1, cannot be checked with no DNA. Per the germline V gene, CDR1 is SGHRS and CDR2 is YFSETQ. This CDR3 comprises 15 residues. This CDR3 reads CASSPLTGGYDEQFF.

V gene TRBV6-5 combines with J gene TRBJ2-5; lacking DNA, the TRBD1 call made by TCRdb goes unchecked. There are 15 residues in the CDR3. The V gene's germline CDR1 is MNHEY and CDR2 SVGAGI. The CDR3 region is CASSYSTGGIETQYF.

V is TRBV7-8 and J is TRBJ2-6; lacking DNA, the TRBD2 call made by TCRdb goes unchecked. CDR3 length: 20 amino acids. Germline lookup yields CDR1 SGHVS and CDR2 FQNEAQ. CDR3 sequence: CASSSQPPSSGDSGANVLTF.

V is TRBV5-1 and J is TRBJ2-1; the D call of TRBD2 rests on TCRdb alone, since no DNA is present to check it. This CDR3 is 17 amino acids long. CDR1 SGHRS and CDR2 YFSETQ come from the germline V gene. The CDR3 protein is CASSLGPRSGSFNEQFF.

The chain joins TRBV29-1 to TRBJ2-7; TCRdb designates TRBD2, a call that cannot be tested without DNA. The CDR3 has 14 amino acids. Germline-derived CDR1 and CDR2 are SQVTM and ANQGSEA. The chain's CDR3 is CSVTSAFGFPEQYF.

The chain recombines TRBV6-4 with TRBJ2-1. There are 11 residues in the CDR3. Germline values: CDR1 MRHNA, CDR2 SNTAGT. The CDR3 protein is CASSEDNEQFF.

The J gene is TRBJ2-1, the V gene TRBV5-5; TCRdb indicates TRBD1, and absent DNA this call remains unverified. The CDR3 runs 16 residues. Germline CDR1 is SGHKS and CDR2 is YYEKEE (reference sequence). The CDR3 reads CASSFPGQGPYNEQFF. The variable domain in full, completed from reference TRBV5-5 and TRBJ2-1, reads DAGVTQSPTHLIKTRGQQVTLRCSPISGHKSVSWYQQVLGQGPQFIFQYYEKEERGRGNFPDRFSARQFPNYSSELNVNALLLGDSALYLCASSFPGQGPYNEQFFGPGTRLTVL.

The chain carries TRBV27 and TRBJ2-1; the D call from TCRdb, TRBD1, cannot be confirmed without DNA. Germline CDR1 and CDR2: MNHEY and SMNVEV (reference sequence). There are 16 residues in the CDR3. The CDR3 loop reads CASSFTGSLGVNEQFF.

V is TRBV2 and J is TRBJ2-1; the D call from TCRdb, TRBD2, cannot be confirmed without DNA. The CDR3 contains 13 residues. Germline CDR1 SNHLY, CDR2 FYNNEI. The chain's CDR3 is CASSGLAGGEQFF. Full variable domain (remainder filled in from reference TRBV2 and TRBJ2-1): EPEVTQTPSHQVTQMGQEVILRCVPISNHLYFYWYRQILGQKVEFLVSFYNNEISEKSEIFDDQFSVERPDGSNFTLKIRSTKLEDSAMYFCASSGLAGGEQFFGPGTRLTVL.

The chain uses TRBV12-3 or TRBV12-4 and TRBJ2-1; TCRdb's D call, TRBD1, is unchecked because there is no DNA. CDR3 length: 12 residues. CDR3 in amino acids: CASSFGGDEQFF.

This chain uses TRBV7-9 with TRBJ2-5; there is no DNA to check the TCRdb D call of TRBD2. The CDR3 is made up of 15 amino acids. Germline-derived CDR1 and CDR2 are SEHNR and FQNEAQ (reference sequence). The chain's CDR3 is CASSFYGLVEETQYF.

The gene calls are TRBV12-3 or TRBV12-4 and TRBJ2-2; with no DNA, the TCRdb D assignment of TRBD2 cannot be verified. This CDR3 has 18 residues. CDR3 sequence: CASSLTGLAGGQAGELFF.

This sequence joins TRBV25-1 and TRBJ2-1; TCRdb selects TRBD2, and the lack of DNA leaves this call unchecked. The CDR3 has 13 amino acids. Germline values: CDR1 MGHDK, CDR2 SYGVNS. CDR3 in amino acids: CASSIIAGGEEFF.

This chain connects TRBV16 to TRBJ1-2; TCRdb picks TRBD1, but there is no DNA to check that call. From germline, CDR1 is KGHSY and CDR2 FQNENV. The CDR3 sequence is 16 residues long. CDR3 residues: CASSQSNRGGNYGYTF.

The V and J genes are TRBV5-1 and TRBJ2-3; with no DNA, the TCRdb D assignment of TRBD2 cannot be verified. The CDR3 is 15 residues long. Germline V gene sequence: CDR1 SGHRS, CDR2 YFSETQ. CDR3 region: CASSLVAGATDTQYF.

The CDR3: CASRSTQGGETQYF. The chain carries TRBV12-3 or TRBV12-4 and TRBJ2-5; absent DNA, TCRdb's TRBD1 call cannot be checked. This CDR3 has 14 residues.